This T cell receptor beta chain comes out of a study of CD8 T cells in Susac syndrome. TEMRA cells were FACS-enriched, unlike CD8+ and CD4+ T cells, which were negatively isolated. With random hexamers, reverse transcription was performed on about 0.5 to 1 ug of RNA. Coverage of TCR beta CDR3 amplification by immunoSEQ multiplex PCR extended to 54 Vbeta and 13 Jbeta. TCRdb independently ran MiXCR on the immunoSEQ multiplex PCR reads; one entry per CDR3 protein. The sample consists of approximately 230,000 distinct CDR3 sequences, around 93% of them appearing once. Germline CDR1 reads KGHDR; CDR2 reads SFDVKD. Deletions cut 7 bases from V and 0 bases from J, with 16 bases between. The CDR3 loop spans 16 amino acids.

The specimen sequenced was CD4+ T cells from PBMCs. The sequence was collected from a human donor with multiple sclerosis. The chain uses TRBV24-1 and TRBJ2-3; the D gene is possibly TRBD2 (7 bases). The CDR3 nucleotides are TGTGCCACCAGCCTTGGGGCGGGGGCAAGCACAGATACGCAGTATTTT. This gives the protein CATSLGAGASTDTQYF.